The 16 T cell receptor beta chains given below trace back to one sample, sequenced in a study of cytomegalovirus exposure and HLA in healthy donors. Primers included in the PCR were 60 Vbeta and 13 Jbeta primers. Method: immunoSEQ multiplex PCR; TCRdb's copy keeps in-frame clones and lacks some. The sample holds about 160,000 clones, approximately 80% seen once. Sequenced sample: PBMCs. The receptors stem from a woman younger than 45 in good health and CMV-seropositive.

The genes are TRBV6-6 and TRBJ1-2, with 11 bases aligning to TRBD1. V gave up 5 bases and J gave up 8 bases; unmatched junction bases: 13. The germline V gene has CDR1 MNHNY and CDR2 SVGAGI (reference sequence). The CDR3 extends over 16 amino acids. The CDR3 protein is CASSKSGTGGWQGYTF. DNA of the CDR3: TGTGCCAGCAGTAAATCCGGGACAGGGGGGTGGCAAGGCTACACCTTC.

The chain combines TRBV28 with TRBJ2-7; D gene uncertain. Germline CDR1 MDHEN, CDR2 SYDVKM. V gave up 4 bases and J gave up 7 bases, with 11 bases separating them. The CDR3 has 12 residues. The CDR3 DNA is TGTGCCAGCAGTTCCAATTCACTGGAGCAGTACTTC. Translating gives CASSSNSLEQYF.

The V and J genes are TRBV27 and TRBJ2-6; no clear D gene. Germline-derived CDR1 and CDR2 are MNHEY and SMNVEV (reference sequence). V lost 6 bases and J 1 base, leaving 10 bases between the germline ends. The CDR3 spans 15 residues. As DNA, the CDR3 is TGTGCCAGCAGCTCCCGTACTTCTGGGGCCAACGTCCTGACTTTC. This sequence encodes CASSSRTSGANVLTF.

The chain has TRBV30 and TRBJ2-3, with a possible D match to TRBD1 (5 bases). V was shortened by 4 bases and J by 0 bases, with 11 bases between the two germline ends. Germline values: CDR1 GTSNPN, CDR2 SVGIG (reference sequence). The CDR3 spans 14 residues. CDR3 nucleotides: TGTGCCTGGAATCCAGGACAAAGCACAGATACGCAGTATTTT. This sequence encodes CAWNPGQSTDTQYF.

The CDR3 loop reads CASSPVPRRIGDGYTF. CDR3 nucleotides: TGTGCCAGCTCGCCGGTTCCCCGAAGGATCGGGGATGGCTACACCTTC. The chain recombines TRBV18 with TRBJ1-2; D not resolved. This CDR3 is built from 16 residues. With 6 bases removed from V and 6 bases from J, the gap between germline ends came to 23 bases. Germline V gives CDR1 KGHSH, CDR2 LQKENI.

The sample holds one count of this clone. The V call is TRBV4-1, the J call TRBJ1-1, with D perhaps matching TRBD1 (6 bases). V lost 8 bases to trimming and J lost 8 bases, with 24 bases between them. The CDR3 is 15 residues long. Per the germline V gene, CDR1 is MGHRA and CDR2 is YSYEKL. The CDR3 DNA reads as TGCGCCAGCGGCTTTGGAGTAGGGGGAAGGTCCGAAGCTTTCTTT. Its protein is CASGFGVGGRSEAFF.

V usage is TRBV15 and J usage is TRBJ2-5; 8 bases agree with TRBD1. The end of the DNA fits TRBJ2-7 better, so the J call may be wrong. Germline loops: CDR1 LNHNV, CDR2 YYDKDF (reference sequence). CDR3 length equals 16 residues. The CDR3 reads CATSRETLTGAYEQYF. The CDR3 region has the DNA TGTGCCACCAGCAGAGAAACCTTGACAGGGGCCTACGAGCAGTACTTC.

This chain joins TRBV28 and TRBJ1-1; the D gene is possibly TRBD1 (6 bases). Germline CDR1 and CDR2: MDHEN and SYDVKM. Between the trimmed V and J ends, which lost 9 bases and 3 bases, there was a span of 14 bases. The CDR3 is 13 amino acids. The CDR3 region has the DNA TGTGCCAGTTCTAGGGAGGGGGACACTGAAGCTTTCTTT. Translated, it gives CASSREGDTEAFF.

This chain connects TRBV10-3 to TRBJ2-3; 8 nucleotides line up with TRBD1. Germline CDR1 reads ENHRY; CDR2 reads SYGVKD. Trimming cost V 4 bases and J 4 bases; bases outside gene matches: 10. This CDR3 comprises 16 residues. CDR3 in DNA: TGTGCCATCAGTGGGACAGGGCAGGTCCCCGCAGATACGCAGTATTTT. Protein: CAISGTGQVPADTQYF.

Only one count was recorded for this clone. The rearrangement links TRBV19 to TRBJ2-3, with 10 bases matching TRBD1. This CDR3 is 13 amino acids long. CDR1 LNHDA and CDR2 SQIVND come from the germline V gene (reference sequence). V gave up 7 bases and J gave up 3 bases; unmatched junction bases: 1. CDR3 sequence: CASMGQGTDTQYF. Here the CDR3 DNA reads TGTGCCAGTATGGGACAGGGGACAGATACGCAGTATTTT.

The chain joins TRBV5-1 to TRBJ1-1; weak D call: TRBD1 (6 bases). Germline CDR1 SGHRS, CDR2 YFSETQ. V gave up 4 bases and J gave up 0 bases, with 13 bases separating them. This CDR3 has 15 residues. The chain's CDR3 is CASSPQTGVNTEAFF. The CDR3 DNA sequence: TGCGCCAGCAGCCCGCAGACAGGAGTGAACACTGAAGCTTTCTTT.

This sequence joins TRBV6-5 and TRBJ2-7; 10 bases match TRBD1. CDR1 and CDR2 from the germline V gene are MNHEY and SVGAGI. The CDR3 is 15 residues long. The trim removed 7 bases at V and 3 bases at J, leaving 9 bases unmatched. CDR3 sequence reads: CASTDTTGGYYEQYF. CDR3 DNA: TGTGCCAGCACCGACACGACAGGGGGCTACTACGAGCAGTACTTC.

This clone was detected only once. The rearrangement joins TRBV6-1 to TRBJ2-2; possibly TRBD1 for D (6 bases). The germline V gene encodes CDR1 MNHNS and CDR2 SASEGT. Between the trimmed V and J ends, which lost 7 bases and 6 bases, there was a span of 15 bases. CDR3 length: 14 residues. Written as DNA, the CDR3 is TGTGCCAGCACAGGGGACGGGGAAGCCGGGGAGCTGTTTTTT. The encoded protein is CASTGDGEAGELFF.

DNA of the CDR3: TGTGCCAGCTCACCACCTCTAGGAACAGGGTTAACAGATACGCAGTATTTT. It specifies CASSPPLGTGLTDTQYF. The chain carries TRBV18 and TRBJ2-3, with D possibly matching TRBD1 (6 bases). V was clipped by 0 bases and J by 3 bases, with 16 bases between them. The CDR3 is 17 amino acids. CDR1 is KGHSH, CDR2 LQKENI, per germline.

The genes are TRBV5-5 and TRBJ2-5, with 11 bases that match TRBD1. This CDR3 has 17 amino acids. J was trimmed by 4 bases and V by 0 bases; bases with no gene match: 8. From germline, CDR1 is SGHKS and CDR2 YYEKEE (reference sequence). CDR3: CASSLGRTGGAGETQYF. DNA of the CDR3: TGTGCCAGCAGCTTGGGCAGGACAGGGGGCGCGGGAGAGACCCAGTACTTC.

The chain couples TRBV5-6 to TRBJ1-6; 7 bases are a match to TRBD1. The germline V gene encodes CDR1 SGHDT and CDR2 YYEEEE. Trimming removed 3 bases from V and 7 bases from J; junction bases left unmatched: 4. The CDR3 length is 14 residues. CDR3 nucleotide sequence: TGTGCCAGCAGCTCGGGACAGCAAAATTCACCCCTCCACTTT. Amino acid sequence: CASSSGQQNSPLHF.